This TCR beta chain was recorded in a study of blood T cell repertoires in COVID-19. About the research overall: Material from acute and convalescent COVID-19 was sourced from the United States, Italy and Spain. T cells, B-cell-depleted T cells, or PBMCs provided the cDNA or gDNA that served as material.

Seattle patients were enrolled while actively infected and followed longitudinally. Under the authors' procedure: Scientists estimated how many nucleated cells there were by amplifying reference gene primers. Clones were read by immunoSEQ multiplex PCR, and TCRdb kept only the in-frame ones, dropping some. That table supplies the V and J calls and clone size; D and trimming were determined from the DNA. The sample contains some 70,000 clones, roughly 90% of which appear only once. The receptor was isolated from a man aged 35-49 years with COVID-19, enrolled during active disease. Specimen: peripheral blood.

The CDR3 DNA sequence: TGCGCCAGCAGCTTGAAATCCGACACCGAGCAGTACTTC. Its translation: CASSLKSDTEQYF. The V and J genes are TRBV5-1 and TRBJ2-7, with D unresolved. The germline V gene has CDR1 SGHRS and CDR2 YFSETQ. V lost 1 base, J lost 6 bases, and 11 bases lay in between. The CDR3 contains 13 residues.